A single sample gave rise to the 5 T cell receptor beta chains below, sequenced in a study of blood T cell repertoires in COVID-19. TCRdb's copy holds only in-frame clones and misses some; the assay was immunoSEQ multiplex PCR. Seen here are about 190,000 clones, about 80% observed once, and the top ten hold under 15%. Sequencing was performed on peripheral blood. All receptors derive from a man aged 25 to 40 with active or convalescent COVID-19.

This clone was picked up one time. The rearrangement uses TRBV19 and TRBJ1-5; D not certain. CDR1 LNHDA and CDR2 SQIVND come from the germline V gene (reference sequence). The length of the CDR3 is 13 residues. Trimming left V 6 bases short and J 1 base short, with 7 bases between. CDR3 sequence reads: CASSRTSNQPQHF. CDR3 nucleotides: TGTGCCAGTAGCAGAACCAGCAATCAGCCCCAGCATTTT.

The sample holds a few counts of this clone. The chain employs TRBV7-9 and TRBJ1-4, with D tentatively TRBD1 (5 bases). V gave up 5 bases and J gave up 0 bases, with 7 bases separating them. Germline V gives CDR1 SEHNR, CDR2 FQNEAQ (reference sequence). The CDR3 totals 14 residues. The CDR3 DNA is TGTGCCAGCAGCGGGGGGGCAACTAATGAAAAACTGTTTTTT. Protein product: CASSGGATNEKLFF.

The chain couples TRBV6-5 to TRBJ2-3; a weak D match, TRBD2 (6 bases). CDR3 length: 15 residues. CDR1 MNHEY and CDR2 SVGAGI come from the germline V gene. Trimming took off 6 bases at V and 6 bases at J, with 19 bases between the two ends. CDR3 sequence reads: CASRRDGAMMDTQYF. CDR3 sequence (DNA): TGTGCCAGCAGGCGGGACGGGGCTATGATGGATACGCAGTATTTT.

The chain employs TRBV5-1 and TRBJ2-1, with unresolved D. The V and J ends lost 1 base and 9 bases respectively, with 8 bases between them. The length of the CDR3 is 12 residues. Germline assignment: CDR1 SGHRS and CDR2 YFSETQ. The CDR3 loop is CASSLTISEQFF. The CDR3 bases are TGCGCCAGCAGCTTGACCATCAGTGAGCAGTTCTTC.

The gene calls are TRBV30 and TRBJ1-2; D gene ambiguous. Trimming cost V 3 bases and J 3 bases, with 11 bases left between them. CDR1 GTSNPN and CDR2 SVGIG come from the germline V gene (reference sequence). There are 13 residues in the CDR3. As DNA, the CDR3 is TGTGCCTGGAGGGTCATTATAGACTATGGCTACACCTTC. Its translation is CAWRVIIDYGYTF.